These 4 T cell receptor beta chains came from one sample sequenced in a study of blood T cell repertoires in COVID-19. Sequencing used immunoSEQ multiplex PCR; TCRdb keeps in-frame clones, though not all of them. Of about 310,000 clones listed, over 75% are singletons. Input material: peripheral blood. The source is a man aged 50 to 59 with active or convalescent COVID-19.

The V gene is TRBV27, the J gene TRBJ1-2, with D maybe TRBD1 (6 bases). The CDR3 is made up of 14 amino acids. V dropped 6 bases and J dropped 4 bases, with 15 bases sitting between them. The V gene's germline CDR1 is MNHEY and CDR2 SMNVEV (reference sequence). The CDR3 reads CASSYSDRSYGYTF. The DNA of the CDR3 is TGTGCCAGCAGCTATTCGGACAGATCCTATGGCTACACCTTC.

This chain connects TRBV4-2 to TRBJ1-5; D uncertain. CDR3 length: 13 amino acids. The germline gives CDR1 LGHNA, CDR2 YNFKEQ. With 2 bases removed from V and 9 bases from J, the gap between germline ends came to 11 bases. CDR3 amino acids: CASSQWRGPPQHF. CDR3 nucleotides: TGTGCCAGCAGCCAATGGCGCGGGCCGCCCCAGCATTTT.

This clone appeared a few times. The chain uses TRBV7-2 and TRBJ2-7, with D possibly being TRBD1 (5 bases). Per the germline V gene, CDR1 is SGHTA and CDR2 is FQGNSA. Trimming left V 5 bases short and J 0 bases short, with 14 bases between. CDR3 length equals 15 residues. CDR3 region: CASSHSTGFSYEQYF. In DNA, the CDR3 is TGTGCCAGCAGCCACAGTACAGGTTTCTCCTACGAGCAGTACTTC.

This chain joins TRBV6-5 and TRBJ1-1; D remains unclear. The V end was cut by 11 bases, the J end by 0 bases, with 16 bases between. This CDR3 has 14 amino acids. Germline V gene lookup returns CDR1 MNHEY and CDR2 SVGAGI. CDR3 DNA sequence: TGTGCCTCCCAACGGGGTCAGATGAACACTGAAGCTTTCTTT. Its translation: CASQRGQMNTEAFF.